Listed below are T cell receptor beta chains from one sample, sequenced in a study of T cell responses to AZD1222 COVID-19 vaccine. TCRdb keeps only in-frame clones here, not all; method: immunoSEQ multiplex PCR. The sample has over 100,000 clones, almost 85% seen once. The sequencing used peripheral blood, collected on day 0 of AZD1222 vaccination. The receptors were gathered from an adult in good health. CDR3s include the opening cysteine and the closing phenylalanine or tryptophan. The order of the fields is V gene, CDR3 length, J gene, CDR3 protein.

>TRBV5-1|13|TRBJ1-2
CASSLGQNYGYTF
>TRBV5-1|14|TRBJ2-5
CASSLGQAGETQYF
>TRBV7-2|12|TRBJ2-6
CASSYRHNVLTF
>TRBV28|16|TRBJ2-2
CASLPPGQGASGELFF
>TRBV9|15|TRBJ1-6
CASSVGSQGGSPLHF
>TRBV28|12|TRBJ2-1
CASSLQYNEQFF
>TRBV9|14|TRBJ1-2
CASSPARGANGYTF
>TRBV10-3|14|TRBJ1-1
CAIKEGREVTEAFF
>TRBV4-2|15|TRBJ2-7
CASSQGAGSSYEQYF
>TRBV15|13|TRBJ1-5
CATSTAHGQPQHF
>TRBV28|11|TRBJ1-1
CGSGRNTEAFF
>TRBV4-2|15|TRBJ2-3
CASSQDLTSADTQYF
>TRBV19|19|TRBJ2-2
CASTTPGLAGETNTGELFF
>TRBV29-1|14|TRBJ1-5
CSVAPGNSNQPQHF
>TRBV10-3|14|TRBJ2-7
CAISTGTGLDEQYF
>TRBV19|9|TRBJ1-1
CAGVPEAFF
>TRBV2|14|TRBJ1-1
CASISFSTNTEAFF
>TRBV6-2/TRBV6-3|14|TRBJ2-5
CASSTRTSGGTQYF
>TRBV7-2|13|TRBJ1-1
CASSLGAKTEAFF
>TRBV28|15|TRBJ2-1
CASSLGRTGGNEQFF
>TRBV12-3/TRBV12-4|13|TRBJ1-2
CASSSSGLYGYTF
>TRBV28|15|TRBJ2-1
CASSLLVLSPNEQFF
>TRBV6-5|13|TRBJ2-7
CASSRSTSSEQYF
>TRBV6-5|16|TRBJ1-6
CASSYQRTGLNSPLHF
>TRBV2|13|TRBJ1-2
CASGRQGAYGYTF
>TRBV29-1|13|TRBJ1-1
CSVDMGLDTEAFF
>TRBV2|14|TRBJ1-3
CASRWDSSGNTIYF
>TRBV7-9|12|TRBJ2-5
CASSLQEQTQYF